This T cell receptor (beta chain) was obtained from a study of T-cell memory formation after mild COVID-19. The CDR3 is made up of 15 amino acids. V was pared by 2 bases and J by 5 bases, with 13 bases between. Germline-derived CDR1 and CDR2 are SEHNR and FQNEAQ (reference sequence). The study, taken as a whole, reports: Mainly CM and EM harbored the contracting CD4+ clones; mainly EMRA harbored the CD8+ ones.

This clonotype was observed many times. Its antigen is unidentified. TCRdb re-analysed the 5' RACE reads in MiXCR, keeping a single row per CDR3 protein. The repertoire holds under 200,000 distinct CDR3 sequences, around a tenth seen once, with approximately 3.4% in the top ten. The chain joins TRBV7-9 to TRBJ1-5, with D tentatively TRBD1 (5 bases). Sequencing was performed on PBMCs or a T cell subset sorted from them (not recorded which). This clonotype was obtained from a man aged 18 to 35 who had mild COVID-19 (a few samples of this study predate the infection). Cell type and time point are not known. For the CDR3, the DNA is TGTGCCAGCAGCTTATCGGCAGGGACCCATCAGCCCCAGCATTTT. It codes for CASSLSAGTHQPQHF.